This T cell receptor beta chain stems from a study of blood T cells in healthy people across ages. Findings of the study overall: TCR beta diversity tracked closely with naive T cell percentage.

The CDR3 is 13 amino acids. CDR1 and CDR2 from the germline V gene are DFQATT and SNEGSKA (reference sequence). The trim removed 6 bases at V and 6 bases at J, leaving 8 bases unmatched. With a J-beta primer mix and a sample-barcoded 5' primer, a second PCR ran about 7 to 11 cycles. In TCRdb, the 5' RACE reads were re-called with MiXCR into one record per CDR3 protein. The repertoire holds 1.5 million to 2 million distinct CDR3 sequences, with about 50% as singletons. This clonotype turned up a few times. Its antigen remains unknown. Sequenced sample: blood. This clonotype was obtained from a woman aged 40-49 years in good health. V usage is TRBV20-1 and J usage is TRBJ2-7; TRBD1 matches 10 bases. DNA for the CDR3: TGCAGTGCCCCCCGACAGGGGGCCGGCGAGCAGTACTTC. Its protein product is CSAPRQGAGEQYF.